The text below deals with one TCR beta chain. These data belong to a study of blood T cell repertoires in COVID-19. Assay: immunoSEQ multiplex PCR; the TCRdb copy retains only in-frame clones and omits some. Of about 140,000 clones listed, more than 65% are singletons. Germline CDR1 reads LNHNV; CDR2 reads YYDKDF (reference sequence). The CDR3 runs 15 residues. With 5 bases removed from V and 4 bases from J, the gap between germline ends came to 16 bases. The TCR was taken from an older woman with acute or convalescent COVID-19. What was sequenced was peripheral blood. The chain couples TRBV15 to TRBJ2-3; weak D call: TRBD1 (5 bases). The CDR3 nucleotides read TGTGCCACCAGCGGGGCTGGCGCCCCGGCAGATACGCAGTATTTT. This codes for CATSGAGAPADTQYF.